This TCR beta chain was identified in a study of blood T cell repertoires in COVID-19. The wider study: Italy, Spain and the United States were the sources of the convalescent and acute COVID-19 samples. PBMCs, B-cell-depleted T cells, or T cells were the source of the cDNA or gDNA that made up the material.

Across 20 to 25 US areas, participants ranged in age from roughly 18 to 95 years. Generated by immunoSEQ multiplex PCR, the TCRdb table keeps only in-frame clones and is missing some. The table shows 100,000 to 150,000 clones, with around 84% occurring only once. There are 15 residues in the CDR3. Germline CDR1 and CDR2: LNHDA and SQIVND (reference sequence). J lost 0 bases, V lost 3 bases, and 3 bases had no gene match. The gene calls are TRBV19 and TRBJ2-3; 7 nucleotides match TRBD1. The source is a man between 35 and 55 years old with acute COVID-19. Sequencing used PBMCs or T cells enriched from blood (not recorded which). The CDR3 region is CASSIMGQSTDTQYF. The CDR3 DNA reads as TGTGCCAGTAGTATTATGGGACAGAGCACAGATACGCAGTATTTT.